This T cell receptor (beta chain) comes out of a study of blood T cell repertoires in COVID-19. V gave up 0 bases and J gave up 1 base, with 5 bases separating them. There are 14 residues in the CDR3. Looked up from germline, CDR1 is SGDLS and CDR2 is YYNGEE. A note on this clone: The same CDR3 also results from other DNA sequences found in this sample.

Authors' analysis steps: Counts of nucleated cells, estimated from reference gene primer amplification, were obtained. Only in-frame clones appear in the TCRdb table, and some are missing; sequencing was by immunoSEQ multiplex PCR. The D gene and trimming were derived from the DNA, and the V and J assignments and clone size from that table. Found here are approximately 330,000 clones, 90% of them singletons; the top ten hold around 0.98%. One Seattle source followed patients from active infection through their disease course. The origin of this receptor is a woman aged 40 to 50 with COVID-19, enrolled during active disease. This chain connects TRBV9 to TRBJ1-3; D not resolved. The source material was peripheral blood. The CDR3 DNA reads TGTGCCAGCAGCGTAGACTTGTCTGGAAACACCATATATTTT. Encoded protein: CASSVDLSGNTIYF.